The 24 T cell receptor beta chains below come from one sample, sequenced in a study of T cells after yellow fever vaccination. TCRdb re-derived calls from the 5' RACE reads in MiXCR, one entry per CDR3 protein. The data show some 500,000 distinct CDR3 sequences, around an eighth seen once. Material: PBMCs, obtained on the day of the yellow fever booster vaccination. Receptor source: a man aged 30 to 39 who received the YFV17D yellow fever vaccine.

This clonotype has just a few counts. CDR3 in DNA: TGTGCCAGCAGCTTGGCCGCGGGGACCTACAATGAGCAGTTCTTC. It is translated as CASSLAAGTYNEQFF. The chain links TRBV5-8 to TRBJ2-1; D perhaps matches TRBD2 (6 bases). In germline, CDR1 is SGHTS, CDR2 YDEGEE. This CDR3 region has 15 residues. The germline V and J ends were trimmed by 0 bases and 2 bases, with 9 bases remaining between them.

CDR3 amino acids: CSARDGPKNQPQHF. CDR3 DNA: TGCAGTGCTAGAGATGGGCCGAAGAATCAGCCCCAGCATTTT. The genes are TRBV20-1 and TRBJ1-5; D is undetermined. Germline V gene lookup returns CDR1 DFQATT and CDR2 SNEGSKA (reference sequence). V lost 0 bases, J lost 4 bases, and 10 bases lay in between. This CDR3 has 14 residues.

This clonotype was detected only a few times. The chain has TRBV20-1 and TRBJ2-1, with 11 bases matching TRBD2. The CDR3 spans 15 residues. The trim removed 6 bases at V and 7 bases at J, leaving 11 bases unmatched. CDR1 is DFQATT and CDR2 is SNEGSKA in the germline V gene (reference sequence). CDR3 in DNA: TGCAGTGCCTTAATAGCGGGAGGGCGCTTTAATGAGCAGTTCTTC. Its protein is CSALIAGGRFNEQFF.

V is TRBV12-3 or TRBV12-4 and J is TRBJ2-1, with unresolved D. This CDR3 has 15 residues. V shed 3 bases and J shed 9 bases, with 18 bases lying between them. The CDR3 protein is CASSFPATLSGEQFF. Written as DNA, the CDR3 is TGTGCCAGCAGTTTCCCCGCCACCCTCTCTGGTGAGCAGTTCTTC.

This clonotype was counted a few times. The chain recombines TRBV29-1 with TRBJ2-7; D is unclear. Germline V gene data show CDR1 as SQVTM and CDR2 as ANQGSEA. The CDR3 has 13 amino acids. V lost 6 bases, J lost 5 bases, and 17 bases lay in between. Written as DNA, the CDR3 is TGCAGCGTGTTAGTTACCCCCGTCGACGAGCAGTACTTC. Encoded protein: CSVLVTPVDEQYF.

The chain carries TRBV7-3 and TRBJ2-3; 8 bases fit TRBD2. CDR3 length: 16 amino acids. Germline CDR1 SGHTA, CDR2 FQGTGA. With V trimmed by 5 bases and J by 4 bases, 11 bases remained unmatched. DNA of the CDR3: TGTGCCAGCAGCCCTACTAGCGGCGTAGGTGCAGATACGCAGTATTTT. Residues: CASSPTSGVGADTQYF.

This clonotype was counted many times. This chain uses TRBV12-3 or TRBV12-4 with TRBJ1-3; D gene ambiguous. This CDR3 spans 14 amino acids. The V gene lost 3 bases and the J gene lost 4 bases, with 10 bases spanning the gap. CDR3 in amino acids: CASSFSGTGNTIYF. The CDR3 nucleotides read TGTGCCAGCAGTTTTTCAGGAACGGGAAACACCATATATTTT.

The rearrangement uses TRBV11-2 and TRBJ2-1, with TRBD1 as a possible D gene (6 bases). Germline assignment: CDR1 SGHAT and CDR2 FQNNGV. V shed 6 bases and J shed 5 bases, with 14 bases lying between them. The CDR3 is 14 residues long. CDR3 nucleotide sequence: TGTGCCAGCAGGTCCCGGACAGCAAACAATGAGCAGTTCTTC. It translates to CASRSRTANNEQFF.

This clonotype was seen a handful of times. The chain recombines TRBV5-1 with TRBJ2-5, with D hard to call. Germline values: CDR1 SGHRS, CDR2 YFSETQ. The ends were cut back, 4 bases at V and 0 bases at J, with 10 bases in the middle. The length of the CDR3 is 14 residues. The CDR3, as DNA: TGCGCCAGCAGCAGGTTCGGTGACCAAGAGACCCAGTACTTC. Its protein is CASSRFGDQETQYF.

At least ten counts were recorded for this clonotype. This chain links TRBV5-6 with TRBJ2-2; the D gene is possibly TRBD2 (6 bases). The CDR3 has 15 residues. CDR1 is SGHDT, CDR2 YYEEEE, per germline. V gave up 2 bases and J gave up 7 bases, with 15 bases separating them. The CDR3 nucleotides are TGTGCCAGCAGCTTATCGGGACTGGTCGTCGGGGAGCTGTTTTTT. It yields the protein CASSLSGLVVGELFF. Based on the CDR3 plus reference TRBV5-6 and TRBJ2-2, the full variable domain is DAGVTQSPTHLIKTRGQQVTLRCSPKSGHDTVSWYQQALGQGPQFIFQYYEEEERQRGNFPDRFSGHQFPNYSSELNVNALLLGDSALYLCASSLSGLVVGELFFGEGSRLTVL.

This clonotype appeared many times. The rearrangement joins TRBV27 to TRBJ2-5; D is ambiguous. Germline values: CDR1 MNHEY, CDR2 SMNVEV (reference sequence). This CDR3 is 13 amino acids long. V was clipped by 2 bases and J by 1 base, with 5 bases between them. The CDR3 sequence: CASSLSLQETQYF. Here the CDR3 DNA reads TGTGCCAGCAGTTTAAGTCTCCAAGAGACCCAGTACTTC.

This clonotype came up many times. V is TRBV4-3 and J is TRBJ1-4, with TRBD1 matching 10 bases. From germline, CDR1 is LGHNA and CDR2 YSLEER. The CDR3 runs 16 residues. The J segment lost 8 bases and the V segment lost 4 bases, leaving 10 bases of the junction unmatched. This chain's CDR3 is CASSRTGDRGWEKLFF. The CDR3, as DNA: TGCGCCAGCAGCCGCACTGGGGACAGGGGCTGGGAAAAACTGTTTTTT.

The chain joins TRBV20-1 to TRBJ2-7; TRBD2 matches at 9 bases. Germline V lookup: CDR1 DFQATT, CDR2 SNEGSKA (reference sequence). The CDR3 consists of 14 residues. V lost 5 bases and J lost 0; bases outside the gene matches: 5. CDR3 protein: CSAVQRGVSYEQYF. Here the CDR3 DNA reads TGCAGTGCTGTCCAGCGGGGGGTCTCCTACGAGCAGTACTTC.

The table lists this clonotype with a count of one. The rearrangement joins TRBV12-3 or TRBV12-4 to TRBJ2-7; TRBD1 aligns across 8 bases. V shed 9 bases, J shed 6 bases, and the junction held 4 bases outside the gene matches. There are 11 residues in the CDR3. CDR3 region: CARGTGIEQYF. CDR3 coding DNA: TGTGCCAGGGGGACAGGCATCGAGCAGTACTTC.

Only a few counts were recorded for this clonotype. The chain is built from TRBV14 and TRBJ2-3, with D tentatively TRBD1 or TRBD2 (5 bases each). Germline values: CDR1 SGHDN, CDR2 FVKESK. CDR3 length: 15 residues. Trimming removed 2 bases from V and 3 bases from J, with 12 bases in between. The CDR3: CASSQKEGRTDTQYF. CDR3 coding DNA: TGTGCCAGCAGCCAAAAAGAGGGACGGACAGATACGCAGTATTTT. The whole variable domain, remainder taken from reference TRBV14 and TRBJ2-3, is EAGVTQFPSHSVIEKGQTVTLRCDPISGHDNLYWYRRVMGKEIKFLLHFVKESKQDESGMPNNRFLAERTGGTYSTLKVQPAELEDSGVYFCASSQKEGRTDTQYFGPGTRLTVL.

This clonotype was found many times. As DNA, the CDR3 is TGTGCCAGCAGCCTCGACCCGAGGGGAGATGGCTACACCTTC. Amino acids: CASSLDPRGDGYTF. The chain has TRBV7-3 and TRBJ1-2, with D perhaps matching TRBD1 (5 bases). V lost 5 bases to trimming and J lost 6 bases, with 16 bases between them. In germline, CDR1 is SGHTA, CDR2 FQGTGA. This CDR3 has 14 amino acids.

This chain connects TRBV9 to TRBJ2-3, with D possibly being TRBD1 or TRBD2 (5 bases each). The ends were cut back, 3 bases at V and 2 bases at J, with 16 bases in the middle. From germline, CDR1 is SGDLS and CDR2 YYNGEE. The CDR3 runs 16 residues. As DNA, the CDR3 is TGTGCCAGCAGCGCAGCAGGGAGTTTGGCCACAGATACGCAGTATTTT. This encodes CASSAAGSLATDTQYF.

Ten or more counts support this clonotype. The chain couples TRBV7-9 to TRBJ1-1; D gene ambiguous. The V gene lost 5 bases and the J gene lost 1 base, with 8 bases spanning the gap. CDR3 length: 13 residues. In germline, CDR1 is SEHNR, CDR2 FQNEAQ (reference sequence). This CDR3 is CASSRGSNTEAFF. CDR3 DNA: TGTGCCAGCAGCCGAGGGTCGAACACTGAAGCTTTCTTT. The full variable domain, with the rest looked up from reference TRBV7-9 and TRBJ1-1, is DTGVSQNPRHKITKRGQNVTFRCDPISEHNRLYWYRQTLGQGPEFLTYFQNEAQLEKSRLLSDRFSAERPKGSFSTLEIQRTEQGDSAMYLCASSRGSNTEAFFGQGTRLTVV.

This clonotype was seen a handful of times. V is TRBV11-2 and J is TRBJ2-3; 9 bases map to TRBD2. Germline loops: CDR1 SGHAT, CDR2 FQNNGV. The V gene end was trimmed by 5 bases and the J gene end by 0 bases; junction bases not matched to a gene: 12. The CDR3 length is 18 residues. CDR3 region: CASSRIGTSFDSTDTQYF. CDR3 DNA sequence: TGTGCCAGCAGCCGAATCGGGACTAGCTTCGATAGCACAGATACGCAGTATTTT.

V and J are TRBV27 and TRBJ2-1; 8 nucleotides align to TRBD2. Trimming removed 3 bases from V and 0 bases from J; junction bases left unmatched: 13. The CDR3 is made up of 19 amino acids. Per germline, CDR1 MNHEY and CDR2 SMNVEV (reference sequence). The CDR3, as DNA: TGTGCCAGCAGTTTTAGGTCTAGCGGGCCGAGTAGCTCCTACAATGAGCAGTTCTTC. This translates into CASSFRSSGPSSSYNEQFF.

This clonotype was picked up a small number of times. The chain joins TRBV7-2 to TRBJ1-1; D not resolved. Trimming removed 6 bases from V and 0 bases from J, with 11 bases in between. The CDR3 loop spans 14 amino acids. Germline CDR1 reads SGHTA; CDR2 reads FQGNSA. The CDR3 region has the DNA TGTGCCAGCAGGATCGCCGGGGTGAACACTGAAGCTTTCTTT. Protein product: CASRIAGVNTEAFF. Using reference TRBV7-2 and TRBJ1-1 for the parts outside the CDR3, the full variable domain is GAGVSQSPSNKVTEKGKDVELRCDPISGHTALYWYRQSLGQGLEFLIYFQGNSAPDKSGLPSDRFSAERTGGSVSTLTIQRTQQEDSAVYLCASRIAGVNTEAFFGQGTRLTVV.

This clonotype has just a few counts. The chain carries TRBV6-7 and TRBJ2-5, with 14 positions matching TRBD2. TRBV6-7 is an open reading frame whose function is uncertain. This CDR3 has 23 residues. Unmatched junction bases numbered 19, after V lost 0 bases and J lost 1 base. Here the CDR3 reads CASSYSILTLATSGRASQETQYF. In DNA, the CDR3 is TGTGCCAGCAGTTACTCGATTTTAACTTTAGCGACTAGCGGGAGGGCCTCCCAAGAGACCCAGTACTTC.

This sequence joins TRBV12-3 or TRBV12-4 and TRBJ2-1; no definite D call. This CDR3 is 11 amino acids long. Trimming left V 8 bases short and J 10 bases short, with 12 bases between. CDR3 DNA: TGTGCCAGCTTCCTGTACCTGGAGCAGTTCTTC. This translates into CASFLYLEQFF.

The chain employs TRBV27 and TRBJ2-1, with 8 bases fitting TRBD2. The junction had 12 bases not matched to a gene; V was cut back by 5 bases and J by 9 bases. This CDR3 contains 15 residues. Germline CDR1 and CDR2: MNHEY and SMNVEV (reference sequence). The CDR3 nucleotides read TGTGCCAGCAGTCAGCCAGCGGGAGCCTACGGTGAGCAGTTCTTC. Protein product: CASSQPAGAYGEQFF.